This T cell receptor beta chain was sequenced in a study of T cells in Graves' hyperthyroidism and ophthalmopathy. Study results and caveats: Model output signaled ophthalmopathy a median approximately six months ahead of onset. Within blood appeared most thyroid clonotypes that had expanded above 0.001.

Diagnosing involved the use of clinical symptoms, serum thyroxine and TRAb, thyroid ultrasound and orbital computed tomography. Comments on this clonotype: Its antigen is as yet unknown.

From RNA transcripts, TCR beta CDR3 regions were amplified. In the first-round RT-PCR of the TCR CDR3, the HTBI primer set was used. From the multiplex PCR reads, TCRdb called clonotypes with MiXCR, one entry per CDR3 protein. The data show 660,000 or so distinct CDR3 sequences, just under 45% seen once. V lost 6 bases and J lost 0, with 14 bases in between. Germline CDR1 is LNHDA and CDR2 is SQIVND (reference sequence). CDR3 length equals 15 residues. The chain links TRBV19 to TRBJ1-2; the D gene is possibly TRBD1 (6 bases). The sequence derives from an adult man with Graves' disease, either hyperthyroidism or ophthalmopathy (not recorded which). The sequenced sample consisted of peripheral blood or thyroid tissue (not recorded which). In nucleotides, the CDR3 is TGTGCCAGTAGCGGCAGCGACAGGTCTAACTATGGCTACACCTTC. Translating gives CASSGSDRSNYGYTF.